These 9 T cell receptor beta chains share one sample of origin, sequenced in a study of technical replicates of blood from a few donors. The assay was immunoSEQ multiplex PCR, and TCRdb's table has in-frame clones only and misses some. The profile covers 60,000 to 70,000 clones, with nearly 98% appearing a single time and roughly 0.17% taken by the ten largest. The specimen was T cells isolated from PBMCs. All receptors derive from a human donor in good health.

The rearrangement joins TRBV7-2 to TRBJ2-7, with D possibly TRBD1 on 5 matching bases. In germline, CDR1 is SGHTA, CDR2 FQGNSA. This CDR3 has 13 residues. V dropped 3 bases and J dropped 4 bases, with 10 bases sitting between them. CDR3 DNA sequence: TGTGCCAGCAGCTTCTCGTCAGGGTACGAGCAGTACTTC. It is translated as CASSFSSGYEQYF.

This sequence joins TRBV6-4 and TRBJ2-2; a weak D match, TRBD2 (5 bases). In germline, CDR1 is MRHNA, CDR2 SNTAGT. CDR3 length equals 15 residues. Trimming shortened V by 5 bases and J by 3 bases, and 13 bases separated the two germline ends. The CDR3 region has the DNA TGTGCCAGCAGTCCCCCCGGGGTCTACACCGGGGAGCTGTTTTTT. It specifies CASSPPGVYTGELFF.

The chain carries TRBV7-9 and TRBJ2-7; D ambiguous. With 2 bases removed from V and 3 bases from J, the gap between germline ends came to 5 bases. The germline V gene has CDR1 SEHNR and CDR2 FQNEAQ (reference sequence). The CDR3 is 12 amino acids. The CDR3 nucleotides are TGTGCCAGCAGCTTACTCGTCTACGAGCAGTACTTC. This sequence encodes CASSLLVYEQYF.

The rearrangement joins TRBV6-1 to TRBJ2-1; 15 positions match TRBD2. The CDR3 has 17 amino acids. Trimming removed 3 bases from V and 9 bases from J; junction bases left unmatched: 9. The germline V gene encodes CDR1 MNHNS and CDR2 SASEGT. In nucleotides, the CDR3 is TGTGCCAGCAGTGATTGGATCAGGACTAGCGGGAGGGGTGAGCAGTTCTTC. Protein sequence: CASSDWIRTSGRGEQFF.

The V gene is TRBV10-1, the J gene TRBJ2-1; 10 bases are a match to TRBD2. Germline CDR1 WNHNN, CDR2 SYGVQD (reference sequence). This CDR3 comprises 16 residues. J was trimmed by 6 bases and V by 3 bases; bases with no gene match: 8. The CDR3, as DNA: TGCGCCAGCAGTGATCCGAGTAGCGGGGGGATCAATGAGCAGTTCTTC. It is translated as CASSDPSSGGINEQFF.

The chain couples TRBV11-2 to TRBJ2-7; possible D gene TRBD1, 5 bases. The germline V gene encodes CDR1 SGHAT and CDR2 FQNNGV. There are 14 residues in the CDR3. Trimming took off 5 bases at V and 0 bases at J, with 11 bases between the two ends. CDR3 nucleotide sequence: TGTGCCAGCAGCCCAGGACACCTCTCCTACGAGCAGTACTTC. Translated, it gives CASSPGHLSYEQYF.

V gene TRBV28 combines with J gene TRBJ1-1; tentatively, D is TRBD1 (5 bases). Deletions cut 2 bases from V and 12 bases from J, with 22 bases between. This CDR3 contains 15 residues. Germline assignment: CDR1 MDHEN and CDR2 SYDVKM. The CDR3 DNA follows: TGTGCCAGCAGTTTACCCCTTGGACAAGTTGGGATAACTTTCTTT. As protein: CASSLPLGQVGITFF.

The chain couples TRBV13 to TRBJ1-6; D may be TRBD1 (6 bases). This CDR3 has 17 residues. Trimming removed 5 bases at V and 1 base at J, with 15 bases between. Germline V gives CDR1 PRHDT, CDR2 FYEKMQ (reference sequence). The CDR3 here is CASSPFTGMSYNSPLHF. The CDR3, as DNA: TGTGCCAGCAGCCCATTTACAGGGATGTCCTATAATTCACCCCTCCACTTT. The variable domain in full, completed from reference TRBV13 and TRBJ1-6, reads AAGVIQSPRHLIKEKRETATLKCYPIPRHDTVYWYQQGPGQDPQFLISFYEKMQSDKGSIPDRFSAQQFSDYHSELNMSSLELGDSALYFCASSPFTGMSYNSPLHFGNGTRLTVT.

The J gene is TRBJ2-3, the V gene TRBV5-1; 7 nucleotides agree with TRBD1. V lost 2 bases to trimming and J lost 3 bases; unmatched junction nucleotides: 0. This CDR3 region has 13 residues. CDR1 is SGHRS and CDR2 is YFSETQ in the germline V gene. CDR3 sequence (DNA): TGCGCCAGCAGCTTACAGGGGACAGATACGCAGTATTTT. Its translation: CASSLQGTDTQYF.